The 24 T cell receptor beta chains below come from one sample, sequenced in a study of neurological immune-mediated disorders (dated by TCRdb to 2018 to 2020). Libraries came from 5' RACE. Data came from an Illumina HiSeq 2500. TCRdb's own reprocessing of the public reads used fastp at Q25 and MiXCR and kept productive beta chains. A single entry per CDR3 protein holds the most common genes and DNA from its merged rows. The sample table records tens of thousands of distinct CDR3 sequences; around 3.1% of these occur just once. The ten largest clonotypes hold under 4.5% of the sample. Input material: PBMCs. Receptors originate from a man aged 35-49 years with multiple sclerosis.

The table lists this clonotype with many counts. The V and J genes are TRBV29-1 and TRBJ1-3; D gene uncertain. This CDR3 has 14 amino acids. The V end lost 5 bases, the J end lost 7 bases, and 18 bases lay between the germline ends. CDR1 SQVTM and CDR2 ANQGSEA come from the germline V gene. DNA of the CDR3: TGCAGCGTTTTGCCGGACGGGTCCCCGAACACCATATATTTT. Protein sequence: CSVLPDGSPNTIYF.

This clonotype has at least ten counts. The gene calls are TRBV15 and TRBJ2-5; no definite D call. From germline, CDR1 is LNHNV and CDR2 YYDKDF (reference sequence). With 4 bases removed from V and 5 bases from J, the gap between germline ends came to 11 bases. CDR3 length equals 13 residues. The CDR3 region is CATSKGIWETQYF. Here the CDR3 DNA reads TGTGCCACCAGCAAAGGGATTTGGGAGACCCAGTACTTC.

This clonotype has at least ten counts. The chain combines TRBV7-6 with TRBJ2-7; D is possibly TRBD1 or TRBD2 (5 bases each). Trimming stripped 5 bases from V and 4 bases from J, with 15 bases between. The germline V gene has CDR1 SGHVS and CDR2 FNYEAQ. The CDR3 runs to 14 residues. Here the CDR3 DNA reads TGTGCCAGCAGCCCCGGTGAAGGGGAGTACGAGCAGTACTTC. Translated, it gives CASSPGEGEYEQYF. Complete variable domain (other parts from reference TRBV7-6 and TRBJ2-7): GAGVSQSPRYKVTKRGQDVALRCDPISGHVSLYWYRQALGQGPEFLTYFNYEAQQDKSGLPNDRFSAERPEGSISTLTIQRTEQRDSAMYRCASSPGEGEYEQYFGPGTRLTVT.

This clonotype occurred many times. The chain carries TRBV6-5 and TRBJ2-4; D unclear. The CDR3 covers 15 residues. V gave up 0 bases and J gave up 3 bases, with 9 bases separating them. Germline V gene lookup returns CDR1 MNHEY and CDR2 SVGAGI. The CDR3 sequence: CASSYSPVGKNIQYF. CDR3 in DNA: TGTGCCAGCAGTTACTCCCCAGTCGGCAAAAACATTCAGTACTTC.

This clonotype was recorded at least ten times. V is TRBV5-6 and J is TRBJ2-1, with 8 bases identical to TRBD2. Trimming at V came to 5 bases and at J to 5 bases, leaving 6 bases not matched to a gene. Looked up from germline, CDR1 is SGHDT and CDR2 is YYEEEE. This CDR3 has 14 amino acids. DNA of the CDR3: TGTGCCAGCAGTTCGGCCGGGAGGGACAATGAGCAGTTCTTC. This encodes CASSSAGRDNEQFF. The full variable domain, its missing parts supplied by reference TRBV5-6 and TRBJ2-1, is DAGVTQSPTHLIKTRGQQVTLRCSPKSGHDTVSWYQQALGQGPQFIFQYYEEEERQRGNFPDRFSGHQFPNYSSELNVNALLLGDSALYLCASSSAGRDNEQFFGPGTRLTVL.

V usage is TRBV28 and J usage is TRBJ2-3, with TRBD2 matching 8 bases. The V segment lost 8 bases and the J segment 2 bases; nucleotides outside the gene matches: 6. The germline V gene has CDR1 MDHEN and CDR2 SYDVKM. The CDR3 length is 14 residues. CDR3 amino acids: CASGPGGNTDTQYF. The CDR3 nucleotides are TGTGCCAGCGGTCCGGGGGGGAACACAGATACGCAGTATTTT.

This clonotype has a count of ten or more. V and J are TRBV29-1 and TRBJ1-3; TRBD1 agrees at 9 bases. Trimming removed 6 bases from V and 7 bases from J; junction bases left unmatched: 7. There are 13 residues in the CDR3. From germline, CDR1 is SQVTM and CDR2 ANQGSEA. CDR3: CSVDGTGSNTIYF. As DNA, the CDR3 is TGCAGCGTGGATGGGACAGGGAGCAACACCATATATTTT.

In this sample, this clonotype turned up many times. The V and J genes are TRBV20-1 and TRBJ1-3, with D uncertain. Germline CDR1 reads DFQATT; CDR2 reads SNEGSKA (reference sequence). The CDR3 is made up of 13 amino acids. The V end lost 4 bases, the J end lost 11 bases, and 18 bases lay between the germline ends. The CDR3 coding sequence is TGCAGTGCTAAGTCGTCCGTGGTAGGACCCATATATTTT. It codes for CSAKSSVVGPIYF.

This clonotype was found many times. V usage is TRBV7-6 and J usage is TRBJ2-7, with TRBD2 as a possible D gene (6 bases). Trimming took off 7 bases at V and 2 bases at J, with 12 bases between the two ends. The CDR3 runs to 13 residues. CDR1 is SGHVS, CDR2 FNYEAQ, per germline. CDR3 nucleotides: TGTGCCAGCACCCCTGGGGGGACCTACGAGCAGTACTTC. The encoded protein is CASTPGGTYEQYF.

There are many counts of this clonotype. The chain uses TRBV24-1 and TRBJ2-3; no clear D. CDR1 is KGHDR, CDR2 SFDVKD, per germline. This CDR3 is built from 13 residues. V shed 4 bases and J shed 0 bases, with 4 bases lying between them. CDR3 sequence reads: CATSERSTDTQYF. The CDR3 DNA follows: TGTGCCACCAGTGAGCGGAGCACAGATACGCAGTATTTT.

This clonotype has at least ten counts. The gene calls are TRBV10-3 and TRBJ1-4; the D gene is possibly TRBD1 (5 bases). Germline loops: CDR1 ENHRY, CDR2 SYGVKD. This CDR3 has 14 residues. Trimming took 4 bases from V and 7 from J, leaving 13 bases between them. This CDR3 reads CAISAGLEGEKLFF. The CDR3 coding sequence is TGTGCCATCAGTGCAGGGCTTGAAGGTGAAAAACTGTTTTTT.

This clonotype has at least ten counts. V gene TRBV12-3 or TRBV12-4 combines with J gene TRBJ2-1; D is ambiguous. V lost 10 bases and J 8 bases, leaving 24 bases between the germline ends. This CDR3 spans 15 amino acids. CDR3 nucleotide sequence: TGTGCCACCGGAATGGGCAGCCTTTTGGGGTATGAGCAGTTCTTC. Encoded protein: CATGMGSLLGYEQFF.

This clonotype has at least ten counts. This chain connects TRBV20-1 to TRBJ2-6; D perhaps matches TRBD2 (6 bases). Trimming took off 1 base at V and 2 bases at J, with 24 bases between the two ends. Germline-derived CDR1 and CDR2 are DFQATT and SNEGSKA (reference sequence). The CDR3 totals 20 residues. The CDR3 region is CSARARIAFGGLAGANVLTF. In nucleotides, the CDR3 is TGCAGTGCTAGAGCCCGGATTGCCTTCGGGGGTCTCGCTGGGGCCAACGTCCTGACTTTC.

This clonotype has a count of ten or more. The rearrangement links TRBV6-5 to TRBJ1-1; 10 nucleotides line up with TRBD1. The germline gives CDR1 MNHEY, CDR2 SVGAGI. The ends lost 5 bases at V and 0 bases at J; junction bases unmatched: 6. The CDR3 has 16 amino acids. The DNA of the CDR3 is TGTGCCAGCAGTGTCCCGGGACAGGGGTTGAACACTGAAGCTTTCTTT. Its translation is CASSVPGQGLNTEAFF.

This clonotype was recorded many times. CDR3 DNA: TGTGCCAGCAGTGAGAGGTCTGGAAACACCATATATTTT. It specifies CASSERSGNTIYF. V gene TRBV6-5 combines with J gene TRBJ1-3, with D uncertain. The CDR3 has 13 residues. The V end was cut by 5 bases, the J end by 1 base, with 6 bases between. Germline V CDR1 and CDR2: MNHEY, SVGAGI.

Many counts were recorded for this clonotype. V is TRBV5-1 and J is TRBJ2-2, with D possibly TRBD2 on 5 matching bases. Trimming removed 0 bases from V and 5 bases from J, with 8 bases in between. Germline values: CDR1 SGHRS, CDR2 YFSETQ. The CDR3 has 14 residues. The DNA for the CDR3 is TGCGCCAGCAGCTTGGATCCGGGGACCGGGGAGCTGTTTTTT. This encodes CASSLDPGTGELFF.

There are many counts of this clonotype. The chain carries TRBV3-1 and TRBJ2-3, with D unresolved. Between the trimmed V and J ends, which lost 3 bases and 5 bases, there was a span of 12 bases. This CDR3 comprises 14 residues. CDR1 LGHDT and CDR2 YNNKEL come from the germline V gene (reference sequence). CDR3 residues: CASSQTVREDTQYF. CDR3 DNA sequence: TGTGCCAGCAGCCAGACGGTCCGTGAAGATACGCAGTATTTT.

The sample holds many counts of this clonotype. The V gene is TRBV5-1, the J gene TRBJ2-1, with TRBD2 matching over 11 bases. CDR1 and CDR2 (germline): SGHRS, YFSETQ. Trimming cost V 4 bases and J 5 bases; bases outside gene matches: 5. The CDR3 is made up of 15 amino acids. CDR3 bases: TGCGCCAGCAGCCCACTAGCGGGAGTCAACAATGAGCAGTTCTTC. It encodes CASSPLAGVNNEQFF. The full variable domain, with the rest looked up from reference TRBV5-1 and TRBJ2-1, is KAGVTQTPRYLIKTRGQQVTLSCSPISGHRSVSWYQQTPGQGLQFLFEYFSETQRNKGNFPGRFSGRQFSNSRSEMNVSTLELGDSALYLCASSPLAGVNNEQFFGPGTRLTVL.

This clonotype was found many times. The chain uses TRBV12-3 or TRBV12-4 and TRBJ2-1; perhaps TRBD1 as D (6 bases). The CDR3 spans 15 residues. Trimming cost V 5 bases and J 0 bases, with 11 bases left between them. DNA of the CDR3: TGTGCCAGCAGTCCCTGGACAGCCTCCTACAATGAGCAGTTCTTC. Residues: CASSPWTASYNEQFF.

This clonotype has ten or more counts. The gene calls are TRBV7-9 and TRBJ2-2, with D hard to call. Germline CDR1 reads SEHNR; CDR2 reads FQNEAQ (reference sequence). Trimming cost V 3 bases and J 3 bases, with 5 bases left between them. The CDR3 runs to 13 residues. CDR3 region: CASSLGDTGELFF. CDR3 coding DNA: TGTGCCAGCAGCTTGGGCGACACCGGGGAGCTGTTTTTT.

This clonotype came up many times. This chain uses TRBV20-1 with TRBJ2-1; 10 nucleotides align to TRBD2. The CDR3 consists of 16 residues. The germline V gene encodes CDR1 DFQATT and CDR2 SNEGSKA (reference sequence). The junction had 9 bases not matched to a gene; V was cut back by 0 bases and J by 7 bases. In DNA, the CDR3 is TGCAGTGCTAGAGATCAAGTAGCGGGAGGAAGTAATGAGCAGTTCTTC. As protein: CSARDQVAGGSNEQFF.

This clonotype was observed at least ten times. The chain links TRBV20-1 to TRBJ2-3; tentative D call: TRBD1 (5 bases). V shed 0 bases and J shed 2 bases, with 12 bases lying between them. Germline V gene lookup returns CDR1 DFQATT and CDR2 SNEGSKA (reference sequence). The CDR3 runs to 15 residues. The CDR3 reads CSARDPQGPTDTQYF. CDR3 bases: TGCAGTGCTAGAGATCCCCAGGGTCCCACAGATACGCAGTATTTT.

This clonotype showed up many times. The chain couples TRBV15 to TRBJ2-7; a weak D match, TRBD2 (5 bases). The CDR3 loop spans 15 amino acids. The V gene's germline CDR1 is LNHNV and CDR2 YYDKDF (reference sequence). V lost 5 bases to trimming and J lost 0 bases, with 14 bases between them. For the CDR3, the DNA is TGTGCCACCAGCCTCGGAGGAGCGGTCTCCTACGAGCAGTACTTC. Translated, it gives CATSLGGAVSYEQYF.

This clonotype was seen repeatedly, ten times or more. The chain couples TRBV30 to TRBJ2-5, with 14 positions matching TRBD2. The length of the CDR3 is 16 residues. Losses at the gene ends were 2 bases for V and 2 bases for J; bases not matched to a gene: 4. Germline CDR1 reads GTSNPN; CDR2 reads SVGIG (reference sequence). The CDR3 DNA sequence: TGTGCCTGGAGTATAGGGACTAGCGGGGGACAAGAGACCCAGTACTTC. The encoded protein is CAWSIGTSGGQETQYF. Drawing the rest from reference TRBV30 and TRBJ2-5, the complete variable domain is SQTIHQWPATLVQPVGSPLSLECTVEGTSNPNLYWYRQAAGRGLQLLFYSVGIGQISSEVPQNLSASRPQDRQFILSSKKLLLSDSGFYLCAWSIGTSGGQETQYFGPGTRLLVL.